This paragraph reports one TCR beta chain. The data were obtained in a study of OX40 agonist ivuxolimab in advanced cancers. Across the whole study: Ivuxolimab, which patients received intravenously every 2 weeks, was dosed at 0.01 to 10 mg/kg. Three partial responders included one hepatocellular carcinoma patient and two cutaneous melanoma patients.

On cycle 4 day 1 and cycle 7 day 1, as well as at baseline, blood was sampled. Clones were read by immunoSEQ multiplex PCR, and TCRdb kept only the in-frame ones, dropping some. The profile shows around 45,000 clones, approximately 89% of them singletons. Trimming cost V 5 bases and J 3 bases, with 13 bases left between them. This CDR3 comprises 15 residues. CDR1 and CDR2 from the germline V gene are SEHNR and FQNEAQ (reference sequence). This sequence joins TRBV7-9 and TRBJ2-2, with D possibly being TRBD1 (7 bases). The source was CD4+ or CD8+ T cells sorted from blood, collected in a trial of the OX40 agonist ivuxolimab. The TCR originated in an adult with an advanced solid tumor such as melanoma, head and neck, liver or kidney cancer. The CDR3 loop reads CASSTGGQYTGELFF. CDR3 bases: TGTGCCAGCAGCACCGGGGGACAGTACACCGGGGAGCTGTTTTTT.